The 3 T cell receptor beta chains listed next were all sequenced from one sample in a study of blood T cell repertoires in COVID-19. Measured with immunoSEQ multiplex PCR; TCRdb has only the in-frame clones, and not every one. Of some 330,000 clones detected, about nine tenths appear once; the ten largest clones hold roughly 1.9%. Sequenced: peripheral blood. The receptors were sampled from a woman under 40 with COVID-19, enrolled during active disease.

CDR3 in amino acids: CASSGQANTEAFF. The CDR3 nucleotides read TGCGCCAGCAGTGGACAGGCTAACACTGAAGCTTTCTTT. V usage is TRBV10-1 and J usage is TRBJ1-1, with D perhaps TRBD1 (6 bases). This CDR3 is 13 amino acids long. The germline V and J ends were trimmed by 4 bases and 2 bases, with 8 bases remaining between them. The germline V gene encodes CDR1 WNHNN and CDR2 SYGVQD (reference sequence).

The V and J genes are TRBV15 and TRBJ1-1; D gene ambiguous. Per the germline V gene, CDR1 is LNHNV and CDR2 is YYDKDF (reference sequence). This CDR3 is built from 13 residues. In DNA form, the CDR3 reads TGTGCTACCCAATTGCGGGGAGGGACTGAAGCTTTCTTT. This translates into CATQLRGGTEAFF.

CDR3 region: CASSISGGSYNEQFF. DNA for the CDR3: TGTGCCAGCAGCATTAGCGGGGGGTCCTACAATGAGCAGTTCTTC. The chain employs TRBV7-6 and TRBJ2-1; 10 bases fit TRBD2. This CDR3 comprises 15 residues. Unmatched junction bases numbered 2, after V lost 5 bases and J lost 1 base. CDR1 is SGHVS and CDR2 is FNYEAQ in the germline V gene.